The clone carrying this TCR beta chain has more than one count but fewer than ten. This record belongs to a study of blood T cell repertoires in COVID-19. Study information: Some COVID-19 samples were acute and others convalescent; all came from the United States, Italy and Spain. PBMCs, B-cell-depleted T cells, or T cells provided the cDNA or gDNA that made up the material.

Original processing notes: Counts of nucleated cells, estimated from reference gene primer amplification, were obtained. Sequenced by immunoSEQ multiplex PCR; TCRdb stores in-frame clones only, minus some. The V and J calls and clone size are taken from that table; D and trimming were inferred from the DNA. This sample carries about 200,000 clones, 84% of them seen once, and the ten largest clones take about 12%. Looked up from germline, CDR1 is SGHRS and CDR2 is YFSETQ. CDR3 length: 18 residues. With V trimmed by 1 base and J by 1 base, 12 bases remained unmatched. The sequencing sample was made of peripheral blood. The V call is TRBV5-1, the J call TRBJ2-3; TRBD2 matches at 7 bases. The TCR was taken from a human donor in a cohort sampled during active COVID-19. CDR3: CASSLQAAGSARTDTQYF. The CDR3 nucleotides read TGCGCCAGCAGCTTGCAGGCAGCGGGATCAGCCCGCACAGATACGCAGTATTTT.